What follows is one T cell receptor beta chain and its context. These data originate in a study of blood T cell repertoires in COVID-19. Study as a whole: Samples representing acute and convalescent COVID-19 were sourced from the United States, Italy and Spain. The cDNA or gDNA used as material had been derived from T cells, B-cell-depleted T cells, or PBMCs.

The CDR3 contains 15 residues. Per germline, CDR1 MDHEN and CDR2 SYDVKM. Between the trimmed V and J ends, which lost 5 bases and 5 bases, there was a span of 18 bases. Study processing details: Researchers report that nucleated cell counts were estimated from reference gene primer amplification. TCRdb's copy holds only in-frame clones and misses some; the assay was immunoSEQ multiplex PCR. V and J calls and clone size come straight from that table; D and trimming were deduced from the DNA. The top ten clones hold around 14% of a sample with approximately 270,000 clones, roughly 84% of them seen once. The Seattle site enrolled patients during active infection and followed them longitudinally.

V and J are TRBV28 and TRBJ1-1; D possibly corresponds to TRBD1 (5 bases). The material sequenced was peripheral blood. The TCR sequence derives from a person aged 65 to 85 with COVID-19, enrolled during active disease. CDR3 sequence (DNA): TGTGCCAGCAGTACCACAGGTTCCCGGGGGACTGAAGCTTTCTTT. Translating it yields CASSTTGSRGTEAFF.